A single sample is the source of the 11 T cell receptor beta chains below, sequenced in a study of metastatic and nonmetastatic thyroid tumors (dated by TCRdb to 2019 to 2021). The library was produced with PCR. For sequencing, an Illumina HiSeq 4000 was employed. TCRdb reran the public reads through fastp at Q25 and MiXCR, keeping productive beta chains. This sample has 17,000 or so clones in its table, and around 23% of those were observed once. Roughly 14% of the sample comes from the top ten. No treatment had been received by any patient before thyroid surgery. The source material was adjacent normal tissue. These receptors all come from a female donor with papillary thyroid cancer or a benign thyroid nodule (not recorded which). Some clones in this sample may be carry-over from other donors' samples.

This clone was observed a few times. The chain is built from TRBV19 and TRBJ1-6, with 7 bases matching TRBD1. The CDR3 is 13 residues long. The germline gives CDR1 LNHDA, CDR2 SQIVND (reference sequence). V trimming: 2 bases; J trimming: 9 bases; junction bases outside the gene matches: 1. The CDR3 DNA reads TGTGCCAGTAGTATAAGACAGGGTTCACCCCTCCACTTT. This encodes CASSIRQGSPLHF.

This clone was found a few times. The chain couples TRBV6-1 to TRBJ2-7, with a possible D match to TRBD1 (5 bases). The CDR3 spans 15 residues. Trimming shortened V by 2 bases and J by 5 bases, and 16 bases separated the two germline ends. The germline V gene encodes CDR1 MNHNS and CDR2 SASEGT. The CDR3 DNA sequence: TGTGCCAGCAGTGAACTTGGCAGGGATTTAGACGAGCAGTACTTC. The encoded protein is CASSELGRDLDEQYF.

The J gene is TRBJ2-7, the V gene TRBV28; D gene uncertain. The CDR3 runs 15 residues. Germline-derived CDR1 and CDR2 are MDHEN and SYDVKM. V was clipped by 4 bases and J by 0 bases, with 13 bases between them. The CDR3 is CASSSRLGFSYEQYF. The CDR3 bases are TGTGCCAGCAGTTCCCGCCTAGGTTTCTCCTACGAGCAGTACTTC. The whole variable domain, remainder taken from reference TRBV28 and TRBJ2-7, is DVKVTQSSRYLVKRTGEKVFLECVQDMDHENMFWYRQDPGLGLRLIYFSYDVKMKEKGDIPEGYSVSREKKERFSLILESASTNQTSMYLCASSSRLGFSYEQYFGPGTRLTVT.

This clone occurred a few times. The J gene is TRBJ2-7, the V gene TRBV6-1; 8 bases line up with TRBD1. The CDR3 runs 14 residues. In germline, CDR1 is MNHNS, CDR2 SASEGT. Germline trimming cut 2 bases from V and 1 base from J; bases unmatched to any gene: 1. The CDR3 here is CASSERDRSYEQYF. The DNA of the CDR3 is TGTGCCAGCAGTGAACGGGACAGGTCCTACGAGCAGTACTTC.

This clone was seen many times. The V and J genes are TRBV4-2 and TRBJ1-5, with 7 positions matching TRBD1. Germline V gives CDR1 LGHNA, CDR2 YNFKEQ. V lost 2 bases, J lost 4 bases, and 8 bases stayed unmatched. This CDR3 has 16 residues. The DNA for the CDR3 is TGTGCCAGCAGCCAATTAGGGGACAGACGGAATCAGCCCCAGCATTTT. As protein: CASSQLGDRRNQPQHF.

This clone showed up many times. V gene TRBV27 combines with J gene TRBJ2-1, with 9 bases lining up with TRBD1. The CDR3 runs 15 residues. Germline V lookup: CDR1 MNHEY, CDR2 SMNVEV (reference sequence). V trimming: 6 bases; J trimming: 4 bases; junction bases outside the gene matches: 7. The CDR3 sequence is CASSSPGQGYNEQFF. DNA of the CDR3: TGTGCCAGCAGCTCTCCGGGACAGGGATACAATGAGCAGTTCTTC.

The V gene is TRBV5-5, the J gene TRBJ1-5; D is undetermined. CDR1 and CDR2 (germline): SGHKS, YYEKEE (reference sequence). CDR3 length: 12 residues. Trimming cost V 1 base and J 7 bases, with 6 bases left between them. The CDR3 region is CASSLIGQPQHF. For the CDR3, the DNA is TGTGCCAGCAGCTTGATAGGGCAGCCCCAGCATTTT.

CDR3 sequence: CASSVKVREPNEKLFF. The CDR3 DNA reads as TGTGCCAGCAGTGTTAAGGTAAGGGAGCCTAATGAAAAACTGTTTTTT. The genes are TRBV6-4 and TRBJ1-4; D unresolved. V was shortened by 4 bases and J by 3 bases, with 15 bases between the two germline ends. CDR3 length equals 16 residues. Germline V gives CDR1 MRHNA, CDR2 SNTAGT.

This chain uses TRBV7-9 with TRBJ2-3; D is undetermined. This CDR3 is built from 12 residues. The V gene's germline CDR1 is SEHNR and CDR2 FQNEAQ (reference sequence). The CDR3 DNA is TGTGCTCAACGCTGGGGCACAGATACGCAGTATTTT. This encodes CAQRWGTDTQYF.

The V gene is TRBV10-2, the J gene TRBJ2-7; TRBD1 or TRBD2 may be the D gene (5 bases each). This CDR3 comprises 15 residues. V gave up 5 bases and J gave up 3 bases, with 17 bases separating them. Germline CDR1 and CDR2: WSHSY and SAAADI. The CDR3 DNA reads as TGCGCCAGCAGTTGGGGGACCTACCAATACTACGAGCAGTACTTC. Its translation: CASSWGTYQYYEQYF.

This clone qualifies as medium-sized. The chain couples TRBV5-1 to TRBJ1-1; D uncertain. The CDR3 is made up of 14 amino acids. V was shortened by 3 bases and J by 0 bases, with 9 bases between the two germline ends. The germline V gene has CDR1 SGHRS and CDR2 YFSETQ. This CDR3 reads CASSYGQVNTEAFF. The CDR3 region has the DNA TGCGCCAGCAGCTATGGGCAGGTGAACACTGAAGCTTTCTTT.